This TCR beta chain was found in a study of blood T cell repertoires in COVID-19. Study summary: Spain, Italy and the United States supplied samples that represented acute and convalescent COVID-19.

Sequencing used immunoSEQ multiplex PCR; TCRdb keeps in-frame clones, though not all of them. The table has about 150,000 clones, more than 80% seen once; the top ten hold around 15%. The receptor was isolated from a woman aged 40 to 50 with acute or convalescent COVID-19. The sequencing input was peripheral blood.

CDR3 DNA: TGTGCCAGCAGCGTAGGTGGGGGGGGTTTTGGTGAGCAGTTCTTC. As protein: CASSVGGGGFGEQFF. The chain employs TRBV9 and TRBJ2-1, with 7 bases aligning to TRBD2. Per the germline V gene, CDR1 is SGDLS and CDR2 is YYNGEE. This CDR3 region has 15 residues. The V gene end was trimmed by 0 bases and the J gene end by 9 bases; junction bases not matched to a gene: 9. Full variable domain (outside the CDR3, taken from reference TRBV9 and TRBJ2-1): DSGVTQTPKHLITATGQRVTLRCSPRSGDLSVYWYQQSLDQGLQFLIQYYNGEERAKGNILERFSAQQFPDLHSELNLSSLELGDSALYFCASSVGGGGFGEQFFGPGTRLTVL.